This passage covers 16 T cell receptor beta chains from one sample sequenced in a study of blood T cell repertoires in COVID-19. Only in-frame clones appear in the TCRdb table, and some are missing; sequencing was by immunoSEQ multiplex PCR. The table lists 290,000 or so clones, about nine tenths of them singletons, with about 2.6% in the top ten. Sequences were obtained from PBMCs or T cells enriched from blood (not recorded which). These receptors were taken from a young woman who had recovered from COVID-19.

This sequence joins TRBV28 and TRBJ1-2; D might be TRBD1 (6 bases). V lost 2 bases to trimming and J lost 2 bases, with 21 bases between them. Germline lookup yields CDR1 MDHEN and CDR2 SYDVKM. The CDR3 is 18 residues long. CDR3 in amino acids: CASSLTLHVGAQNYGYTF. The CDR3 nucleotides read TGTGCCAGCAGTTTAACCCTCCACGTGGGGGCGCAGAACTATGGCTACACCTTC.

This chain joins TRBV7-9 and TRBJ1-2; TRBD1 agrees at 7 bases. This CDR3 is built from 16 residues. Per germline, CDR1 SEHNR and CDR2 FQNEAQ (reference sequence). V dropped 0 bases and J dropped 4; count of bases not matched to a gene: 8. The CDR3: CASSLADRAVGYGYTF. The CDR3 DNA is TGTGCCAGCAGCTTAGCCGACAGGGCGGTAGGCTATGGCTACACCTTC.

J is TRBJ2-6 and V is TRBV7-9; the D gene is possibly TRBD1 (6 bases). The CDR3 totals 17 residues. The germline CDR1 and CDR2 sequences are SEHNR and FQNEAQ (reference sequence). The V end lost 2 bases, the J end lost 0 bases, and 11 bases lay between the germline ends. In nucleotides, the CDR3 is TGTGCCAGCAGCTTATACAGGGTTCTCTCTGGGGCCAACGTCCTGACTTTC. Its protein product is CASSLYRVLSGANVLTF.

This chain uses TRBV10-3 with TRBJ1-6; TRBD1 might be the D (5 bases). This CDR3 spans 17 amino acids. V lost 3 bases, J lost 9 bases, and 21 bases lay in between. Germline loops: CDR1 ENHRY, CDR2 SYGVKD. The CDR3: CAISDPTRQGLPSPLHF. The CDR3 DNA follows: TGTGCCATCAGTGATCCCACTCGGCAGGGCCTACCTTCACCCCTCCACTTT.

This rearrangement joins TRBV6-5 to TRBJ2-5; the D is unclear. The CDR3 has 11 amino acids. V lost 7 bases to trimming and J lost 2 bases, with 5 bases between them. CDR1 is MNHEY, CDR2 SVGAGI, per germline. The chain's CDR3 is CASTLQETQYF. The CDR3 nucleotides are TGTGCCAGCACACTACAAGAGACCCAGTACTTC.

The J gene is TRBJ1-1, the V gene TRBV12-3 or TRBV12-4; no firm D call. Trimming stripped 2 bases from V and 1 base from J, with 2 bases between. The CDR3 has 12 residues. For the CDR3, the DNA is TGTGCCAGCAGTTTACAGAACACTGAAGCTTTCTTT. This gives the protein CASSLQNTEAFF.

CDR3 residues: CASSLEGARENTEAFF. CDR3 sequence (DNA): TGCGCCAGCAGCTTGGAGGGGGCTCGGGAAAACACTGAAGCTTTCTTT. The gene calls are TRBV5-1 and TRBJ1-1, with TRBD1 matching over 7 bases. The CDR3 runs to 16 residues. Losses at the gene ends were 0 bases for V and 2 bases for J; bases not matched to a gene: 7. Germline V gene sequence: CDR1 SGHRS, CDR2 YFSETQ.

The chain combines TRBV4-1 with TRBJ1-1; TRBD1 might be the D (5 bases). The V gene lost 3 bases and the J gene lost 1 base, with 6 bases spanning the gap. The germline CDR1 and CDR2 sequences are MGHRA and YSYEKL. CDR3 length equals 13 residues. CDR3 residues: CASSHGQNTEAFF. The CDR3 bases are TGCGCCAGCAGCCACGGACAGAACACTGAAGCTTTCTTT.

The chain has TRBV13 and TRBJ1-2; D might be TRBD1 (5 bases). The CDR3 totals 12 residues. V shed 2 bases and J shed 8 bases, with 9 bases lying between them. Germline loops: CDR1 PRHDT, CDR2 FYEKMQ (reference sequence). CDR3 bases: TGTGCCAGCAGCTTACAGGGTAGGGGCTACACCTTC. It yields the protein CASSLQGRGYTF.

Only one count was recorded for this clone. The chain couples TRBV29-1 to TRBJ1-1; D ambiguous. The length of the CDR3 is 11 residues. Germline CDR1 reads SQVTM; CDR2 reads ANQGSEA. Trimming cost V 6 bases and J 5 bases, with 10 bases left between them. The CDR3 nucleotides read TGCAGCGTCACTAGAGGGACTGAAGCTTTCTTT. This encodes CSVTRGTEAFF.

The rearrangement joins TRBV19 to TRBJ1-5, with 8 bases aligning to TRBD1. CDR3 length equals 14 residues. Germline CDR1 is LNHDA and CDR2 is SQIVND (reference sequence). V was clipped by 5 bases and J by 6 bases; unmatched bases: 6. The CDR3 region has the DNA TGTGCCAGTAGTTCAGGACAGGGCGTTCAGCCCCAGCATTTT. This translates into CASSSGQGVQPQHF.

This clone was detected only a few times. The rearrangement uses TRBV5-1 and TRBJ2-7; TRBD1 might be the D (6 bases). The germline gives CDR1 SGHRS, CDR2 YFSETQ. CDR3 size: 14 residues. V lost 5 bases, J lost 2 bases, and 14 bases lay in between. The CDR3 spells CASRQGGIPYEQYF. The CDR3 DNA is TGCGCCAGCAGACAGGGCGGTATACCCTACGAGCAGTACTTC. The entire variable domain, with the rest obtained from reference TRBV5-1 and TRBJ2-7, is as follows: KAGVTQTPRYLIKTRGQQVTLSCSPISGHRSVSWYQQTPGQGLQFLFEYFSETQRNKGNFPGRFSGRQFSNSRSEMNVSTLELGDSALYLCASRQGGIPYEQYFGPGTRLTVT.

The gene calls are TRBV11-2 and TRBJ2-1; D not certain. Trimming cost V 6 bases and J 2 bases, with 14 bases left between them. The CDR3 is 15 amino acids. The V gene's germline CDR1 is SGHAT and CDR2 FQNNGV. This CDR3 is CASSFDTLTYNEQFF. CDR3 DNA: TGTGCCAGCAGTTTTGACACCCTGACCTACAATGAGCAGTTCTTC.

This chain connects TRBV19 to TRBJ1-2, with 11 bases matching TRBD1. Germline lookup yields CDR1 LNHDA and CDR2 SQIVND (reference sequence). This CDR3 region has 14 residues. Trimming cost V 3 bases and J 6 bases; bases outside gene matches: 3. CDR3 loop: CASSIGQGADGYTF. CDR3 DNA: TGTGCCAGTAGTATTGGACAGGGGGCAGATGGCTACACCTTC. Using reference TRBV19 and TRBJ1-2 for the parts outside the CDR3, the full variable domain is DGGITQSPKYLFRKEGQNVTLSCEQNLNHDAMYWYRQDPGQGLRLIYYSQIVNDFQKGDIAEGYSVSREKKESFPLTVTSAQKNPTAFYLCASSIGQGADGYTFGSGTRLTVV.

The chain joins TRBV24-1 to TRBJ2-5, with TRBD2 matching 8 bases. V dropped 4 bases and J dropped 1; count of bases not matched to a gene: 7. This CDR3 comprises 16 residues. The germline gives CDR1 KGHDR, CDR2 SFDVKD. The CDR3 reads CATSDFSGTGQETQYF. CDR3 coding DNA: TGTGCCACCAGTGACTTTAGCGGGACGGGCCAAGAGACCCAGTACTTC.

The rearrangement uses TRBV5-1 and TRBJ1-1; D not certain. The CDR3 covers 13 residues. In germline, CDR1 is SGHRS, CDR2 YFSETQ. The germline V and J ends were trimmed by 4 bases and 3 bases, with 10 bases remaining between them. The CDR3, as DNA: TGCGCCAGCAGCCTACAGAGCCACACTGAAGCTTTCTTT. It translates to CASSLQSHTEAFF.